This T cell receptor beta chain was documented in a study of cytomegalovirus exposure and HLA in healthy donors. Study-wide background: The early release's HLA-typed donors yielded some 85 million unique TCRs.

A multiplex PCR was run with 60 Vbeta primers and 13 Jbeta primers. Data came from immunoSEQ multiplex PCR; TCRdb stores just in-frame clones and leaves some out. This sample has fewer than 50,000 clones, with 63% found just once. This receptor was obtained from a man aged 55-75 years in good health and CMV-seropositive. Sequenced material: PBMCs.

The CDR3 protein is CASSVDGTSGRNEQFF. The DNA of the CDR3 is TGTGCCAGCAGCGTAGACGGGACTAGCGGGAGGAATGAGCAGTTCTTC. V is TRBV9 and J is TRBJ2-1; 15 bases match TRBD2. Germline values: CDR1 SGDLS, CDR2 YYNGEE. V lost 0 bases and J lost 7; bases outside the gene matches: 2. The CDR3 is made up of 16 amino acids.